This is a list of T cell receptor beta chains from one sample in a study of cytomegalovirus exposure and HLA in healthy donors. Measured with immunoSEQ multiplex PCR; TCRdb has only the in-frame clones, and not every one. The sample contains more than 85,000 clones, over 85% of which appear only once. Source material: PBMCs. The receptors originated from a woman aged 18-29 years in good health and CMV-seronegative. The CDR3 runs from the conserved cysteine through the conserved F or W. A D gene is named only where the DNA matches it firmly. The size field is filled for only some rows; it gives once, few, many or a size class.

J: TRBJ2-5
length: 14
size: NA
V: TRBV7-3
D: TRBD2
DNA: TGTGCCAGCAGCCCGGGACTAGCGAGGGAGACCCAGTACTTC
CDR3: CASSPGLARETQYF

J: TRBJ2-7
length: 14
size: NA
V: TRBV2
D: NA
DNA: TGTGCCACCCAGCGCGGAGGGCCGATCTCCGAGCAGTACTTC
CDR3: CATQRGGPISEQYF

J: TRBJ2-5
length: 16
size: few
V: TRBV4-2
D: TRBD2
DNA: TGTGCCAGCAGCCCGGAGGCAGCGGGGGGCCCCGAGACCCAGTACTTC
CDR3: CASSPEAAGGPETQYF

J: TRBJ1-1
length: 17
size: NA
V: TRBV11-2
D: TRBD1
DNA: TGTGCCAGCAGGAATATTAGACAGGGGCGGATGAACACTGAAGCTTTCTTT
CDR3: CASRNIRQGRMNTEAFF

J: TRBJ1-1
length: 13
size: NA
V: TRBV6-5
D: NA
DNA: TGTGCCAGCAGCCCTACCTTGAACACTGAAGCTTTCTTT
CDR3: CASSPTLNTEAFF

J: TRBJ2-3
length: 15
size: NA
V: TRBV7-3
D: TRBD1
DNA: TGTGCCAGCAGCCCCGACAGGGGGCGAGCAGATACGCAGTATTTT
CDR3: CASSPDRGRADTQYF

J: TRBJ1-2
length: 15
size: once
V: TRBV5-6
D: TRBD1
DNA: TGTGCCAGCAGCTCTTACGGGACAGGGCCCTATGGCTACACCTTC
CDR3: CASSSYGTGPYGYTF

J: TRBJ2-2
length: 15
size: NA
V: TRBV19
D: TRBD2
DNA: TGTGCCAGTATCGGGGCGGGAGGGCCCACCGGGGAGCTGTTTTTT
CDR3: CASIGAGGPTGELFF

J: TRBJ2-5
length: 13
size: NA
V: TRBV30
D: TRBD2
DNA: TGTGCCTGGAGTGTGGGAGGGGCAGAGACCCAGTACTTC
CDR3: CAWSVGGAETQYF

J: TRBJ1-2
length: 14
size: NA
V: TRBV5-5
D: NA
DNA: TGTGCCAGCAGCTTGGGAGCACAGAGCTATGGCTACACCTTC
CDR3: CASSLGAQSYGYTF

J: TRBJ1-3
length: 16
size: NA
V: TRBV27
D: NA
DNA: TGTGCCAGCAGTTTATTTCCAGGTCTTTCTGGAAACACCATATATTTT
CDR3: CASSLFPGLSGNTIYF

J: TRBJ1-5
length: 16
size: NA
V: TRBV4-3
D: TRBD1
DNA: TGCGCCAGCAGCCTTTCGGACAGGGGTGGGTATCAGCCCCAGCATTTT
CDR3: CASSLSDRGGYQPQHF

J: TRBJ1-4
length: 18
size: NA
V: TRBV9
D: TRBD1
DNA: TGTGCCAGCAGCGCCCCGACAGGGCCCCATTTGGCTAATGAAAAACTGTTTTTT
CDR3: CASSAPTGPHLANEKLFF

J: TRBJ2-2
length: 14
size: once
V: TRBV28
D: NA
DNA: TGTGCCAGCAGTTTTCTACGGGTAACCGGGGAGCTGTTTTTT
CDR3: CASSFLRVTGELFF

J: TRBJ2-5
length: 16
size: NA
V: TRBV7-8
D: NA
DNA: TGTGCCAGCAGCTCCCGGGTGAGGTTGAGACAAGAGACCCAGTACTTC
CDR3: CASSSRVRLRQETQYF

J: TRBJ2-2
length: 16
size: NA
V: TRBV30
D: NA
DNA: TGTGCCTGGAGTGTAGGAGCTAGCGTGCTCGCCGGGGAGCTGTTTTTT
CDR3: CAWSVGASVLAGELFF

J: TRBJ1-6
length: 15
size: NA
V: TRBV2
D: TRBD1
DNA: TGTGCCAGCAGTGCCAACCGGGACAGGTATTCACCCCTCCACTTT
CDR3: CASSANRDRYSPLHF

J: TRBJ2-5
length: 15
size: once
V: TRBV6-1
D: TRBD2
DNA: TGTGCCAGCAGTGAACAGCCGGGAGGCCAAGAGACCCAGTACTTC
CDR3: CASSEQPGGQETQYF

J: TRBJ2-2
length: 15
size: NA
V: TRBV5-6
D: NA
DNA: TGTGCCAGCAGTCCGACTAGGGGAGACACCGGGGAGCTGTTTTTT
CDR3: CASSPTRGDTGELFF

J: TRBJ1-5
length: 17
size: NA
V: TRBV23-1
D: NA
DNA: TGCGCCAGCAGTCAATCGCAAAGGAGGGAAGGCAATCAGCCCCAGCATTTT
CDR3: CASSQSQRREGNQPQHF

J: TRBJ2-2
length: 15
size: NA
V: TRBV14
D: TRBD1
DNA: TGTGCCAGCAGCCAGACAGGGATCGTAACCGGGGAGCTGTTTTTT
CDR3: CASSQTGIVTGELFF

J: TRBJ1-3
length: 15
size: NA
V: TRBV6-5
D: NA
DNA: TGTGCCAGCAGTTCCGCGGCCAACATCGGAAACACCATATATTTT
CDR3: CASSSAANIGNTIYF

J: TRBJ1-1
length: 13
size: NA
V: TRBV6-4
D: TRBD1
DNA: TGTGCCAGCAGGCCACAACAGGGGACTGAAGCTTTCTTT
CDR3: CASRPQQGTEAFF

J: TRBJ2-3
length: 16
size: once
V: TRBV6-4
D: TRBD2
DNA: TGTGCCAGCAGTGACCCAGGGACTAGCGGATCAGATACGCAGTATTTT
CDR3: CASSDPGTSGSDTQYF

J: TRBJ1-5
length: 14
size: once
V: TRBV27
D: NA
DNA: TGTGCCAGCAGTCTACAGGGAGGGAATCAGCCCCAGCATTTT
CDR3: CASSLQGGNQPQHF

J: TRBJ2-1
length: 13
size: NA
V: TRBV7-3
D: NA
DNA: TGTGCCAGCAGCTTTAGCCGGGAGCTTCACCAGTTCTTC
CDR3: CASSFSRELHQFF

J: TRBJ2-5
length: 15
size: NA
V: TRBV4-3
D: TRBD1
DNA: TGCGCCAGCAGCCAAGAAAGGACAGGGCGGGAGACCCAGTACTTC
CDR3: CASSQERTGRETQYF

J: TRBJ1-2
length: 17
size: NA
V: TRBV9
D: NA
DNA: TGTGCCAGCAGCGCCTCTCTCCCGACACCTTCTAACTATGGCTACACCTTC
CDR3: CASSASLPTPSNYGYTF

J: TRBJ2-1
length: 15
size: once
V: TRBV6-5
D: NA
DNA: TGTGCCAGCAGTTGGGACTCCAGCTCCTACAATGAGCAGTTCTTC
CDR3: CASSWDSSSYNEQFF